These 27 T cell receptor beta chains were all obtained from the same sample, sequenced in a study of cytomegalovirus exposure and HLA in healthy donors. 13 Jbeta primers and 60 Vbeta primers were used for the PCR. The data were produced by immunoSEQ multiplex PCR, yet TCRdb's version contains in-frame clones alone and is incomplete. The table includes about 130,000 clones, around three quarters detected once. Sequencing was done on a sample of PBMCs. These receptors all stem from a man aged 35-49 years in good health and CMV-seronegative.

For the CDR3, the DNA is TGTGCCAGTACGAGGGGGGGCGGGAACACTGAAGCTTTCTTT. The encoded protein is CASTRGGGNTEAFF. The rearrangement links TRBV19 to TRBJ1-1; weak D call: TRBD1 (6 bases). CDR1 and CDR2 (germline): LNHDA, SQIVND (reference sequence). The length of the CDR3 is 14 residues. Trimming left V 7 bases short and J 1 base short, with 13 bases between.

V and J are TRBV7-2 and TRBJ2-7; 7 bases map to TRBD1. The germline CDR1 and CDR2 sequences are SGHTA and FQGNSA. With 5 bases clipped from V and 2 bases from J, the junction kept 6 bases outside the gene matches. This CDR3 region has 14 residues. CDR3 protein: CASSRGQSPYEQYF. In DNA form, the CDR3 reads TGTGCCAGCAGCAGGGGACAGTCACCCTACGAGCAGTACTTC.

The CDR3 reads CASSLGQGHYEQYF. As DNA, the CDR3 is TGTGCCAGCAGCTTAGGGCAGGGCCACTACGAGCAGTACTTC. The V gene is TRBV11-3, the J gene TRBJ2-7; D may be TRBD1 (5 bases). This CDR3 contains 14 residues. Per the germline V gene, CDR1 is SGHNT and CDR2 is YENEEA. The ends were cut back, 1 base at V and 3 bases at J, with 10 bases in the middle.

The chain carries TRBV7-2 and TRBJ2-5; 10 bases map to TRBD2. V dropped 8 bases and J dropped 6; count of bases not matched to a gene: 15. The CDR3 is 16 residues long. Germline CDR1 and CDR2: SGHTA and FQGNSA. Here the CDR3 reads CASSLMPAGGSQTQYF. CDR3 DNA: TGTGCCAGCTCCCTAATGCCAGCGGGGGGGAGTCAGACCCAGTACTTC.

This clone was counted between two and nine times. This chain joins TRBV5-4 and TRBJ1-2; weak D call: TRBD1 (5 bases). Deletions cut 4 bases from V and 2 bases from J, with 15 bases between. The CDR3 has 15 residues. The germline V gene has CDR1 SGHNT and CDR2 YYREEE (reference sequence). The CDR3 protein is CASSHQGGTNYGYTF. The CDR3 nucleotides are TGTGCCAGCAGCCATCAGGGAGGTACAAACTATGGCTACACCTTC.

The rearrangement links TRBV6-5 to TRBJ2-2; D gene uncertain. The germline V gene has CDR1 MNHEY and CDR2 SVGAGI. The CDR3 has 14 residues. Trimming took off 4 bases at V and 6 bases at J, with 12 bases between the two ends. In nucleotides, the CDR3 is TGTGCCAGCAGTTCCCCTAGTATCCCCGGGGAGCTGTTTTTT. Protein product: CASSSPSIPGELFF.

The chain recombines TRBV6-6 with TRBJ2-3; 8 nucleotides line up with TRBD2. The J segment lost 5 bases and the V segment lost 2 bases, leaving 6 bases of the junction unmatched. Per germline, CDR1 MNHNY and CDR2 SVGAGI (reference sequence). This CDR3 is built from 15 residues. The CDR3 DNA is TGTGCCAGCAGTTACGCGGGGGGCGCCGAAGATACGCAGTATTTT. Translated, it gives CASSYAGGAEDTQYF.

The rearrangement links TRBV4-1 to TRBJ2-1; 14 bases are a match to TRBD2. Germline V lookup: CDR1 MGHRA, CDR2 YSYEKL. J was trimmed by 5 bases and V by 0 bases; bases with no gene match: 9. The CDR3 extends over 19 amino acids. The CDR3 is CASSQDPAGLAGADNEQFF. The CDR3 nucleotides read TGCGCCAGCAGCCAAGATCCGGCGGGACTAGCGGGAGCCGACAATGAGCAGTTCTTC.

The genes are TRBV6-1 and TRBJ1-2; D uncertain. V was cut by 8 bases and J by 0 bases, with 13 bases left in between. Germline V CDR1 and CDR2: MNHNS, SASEGT. The CDR3 has 14 amino acids. CDR3 protein: CASQREPTNYGYTF. Written as DNA, the CDR3 is TGTGCCAGCCAACGGGAACCTACTAACTATGGCTACACCTTC.

This chain links TRBV25-1 with TRBJ2-4, with D perhaps TRBD2 (5 bases). This CDR3 spans 13 amino acids. Deletions cut 5 bases from V and 9 bases from J, with 14 bases between. Germline-derived CDR1 and CDR2 are MGHDK and SYGVNS. The CDR3 DNA sequence: TGTGCCAGCAGTATAGATCATCGGGGCATTCAGTACTTC. It is translated as CASSIDHRGIQYF.

The V call is TRBV6-5, the J call TRBJ1-1; D is ambiguous. CDR1 MNHEY and CDR2 SVGAGI come from the germline V gene. Trimming shortened V by 5 bases and J by 3 bases, and 10 bases separated the two germline ends. The CDR3 is 13 residues long. CDR3 amino acids: CASSDLGDTEAFF. CDR3 DNA: TGTGCCAGCAGTGACCTCGGGGACACTGAAGCTTTCTTT.

The chain combines TRBV5-6 with TRBJ2-5, with D maybe TRBD1 (6 bases). Germline CDR1 reads SGHDT; CDR2 reads YYEEEE. The V and J ends lost 1 base and 0 bases respectively, with 16 bases between them. The CDR3 contains 17 residues. CDR3: CASSLIGQTGDQETQYF. The CDR3 coding sequence is TGTGCCAGCAGCTTGATAGGTCAGACAGGCGACCAAGAGACCCAGTACTTC.

V usage is TRBV15 and J usage is TRBJ2-7, with D tentatively TRBD1 (6 bases). There are 17 residues in the CDR3. Trimming took 0 bases from V and 2 from J, leaving 17 bases between them. Germline CDR1 is LNHNV and CDR2 is YYDKDF (reference sequence). The CDR3 region is CATSRDRVRGWAYEQYF. Here the CDR3 DNA reads TGTGCCACCAGCAGAGATCGGGTCAGGGGTTGGGCCTACGAGCAGTACTTC.

This clone was counted between two and nine times. The rearrangement uses TRBV7-9 and TRBJ2-7, with no clear D. Trimming pared 3 bases from V and 5 bases from J, leaving 14 bases between. The CDR3 spans 14 residues. Germline loops: CDR1 SEHNR, CDR2 FQNEAQ (reference sequence). The CDR3 DNA sequence: TGTGCCAGCAGCTTTCCGCCGGTGGAGCACGAGCAGTACTTC. As protein: CASSFPPVEHEQYF.

The DNA of the CDR3 is TGTGCCAGCAGCAAATTAGTTCCGTGGCAGGGGGACGAGCAGTACTTC. It translates to CASSKLVPWQGDEQYF. The chain couples TRBV21-1 to TRBJ2-7; the table gives TRBD1 as D, unverified against the DNA. TRBV21-1 is classified as a pseudogene. This CDR3 has 16 residues.

This clone was observed a handful of times. The chain couples TRBV5-5 to TRBJ2-2; unclear D gene. This CDR3 comprises 16 residues. In germline, CDR1 is SGHKS, CDR2 YYEKEE (reference sequence). V was shortened by 0 bases and J by 6 bases, with 15 bases between the two germline ends. The CDR3 coding sequence is TGTGCCAGCAGCTTGGGGTTAGCTCTCTTGTCCGGGGAGCTGTTTTTT. This encodes CASSLGLALLSGELFF.

The V call is TRBV7-2, the J call TRBJ2-7; 9 nucleotides match TRBD2. Looked up from germline, CDR1 is SGHTA and CDR2 is FQGNSA. J gave up 0 bases and V 1 base, and 7 bases lay outside the gene matches. There are 17 residues in the CDR3. The chain's CDR3 is CASSLVGGGADSYEQYF. The CDR3 DNA reads as TGTGCCAGCAGCTTAGTTGGCGGGGGGGCGGACTCCTACGAGCAGTACTTC.

This chain links TRBV29-1 with TRBJ2-3, with D perhaps TRBD1 (6 bases). Trimming took off 8 bases at V and 0 bases at J, with 18 bases between the two ends. The germline gives CDR1 SQVTM, CDR2 ANQGSEA. CDR3 size: 15 residues. The CDR3 loop reads CSLIGTTLSTDTQYF. The CDR3 region has the DNA TGCAGCTTAATAGGGACAACTCTTAGCACAGATACGCAGTATTTT.

This chain connects TRBV5-1 to TRBJ2-1; D not certain. The CDR3 loop spans 15 amino acids. Germline V gives CDR1 SGHRS, CDR2 YFSETQ. The V end was cut by 1 base, the J end by 6 bases, with 14 bases between. CDR3 in DNA: TGCGCCAGCAGCTTGCTCTCTATTTCGCGCAATGAGCAGTTCTTC. Its protein is CASSLLSISRNEQFF.

CDR3 sequence reads: CASSLLAVGDHQYF. The DNA of the CDR3 is TGCGCCAGCAGCTTATTGGCCGTCGGGGATCACCAGTACTTC. The rearrangement uses TRBV5-1 and TRBJ2-5, with D tentatively TRBD2 (5 bases). Germline V gene sequence: CDR1 SGHRS, CDR2 YFSETQ. CDR3 size: 14 residues. V was shortened by 2 bases and J by 10 bases, with 18 bases between the two germline ends.

The sample holds a few counts of this clone. This chain joins TRBV28 and TRBJ1-1; no firm D call. This CDR3 contains 11 residues. Germline CDR1 and CDR2: MDHEN and SYDVKM. Trimming pared 3 bases from V and 11 bases from J, leaving 10 bases between. This chain's CDR3 is CASSLSSEAFF. Written as DNA, the CDR3 is TGTGCCAGCAGTTTGAGCTCGGAGGCTTTCTTT.

The V gene is TRBV7-2, the J gene TRBJ2-2, with 10 bases lining up with TRBD2. The CDR3 runs to 16 residues. Germline V gene lookup returns CDR1 SGHTA and CDR2 FQGNSA. V dropped 2 bases and J dropped 2; count of bases not matched to a gene: 2. The CDR3 nucleotides are TGTGCCAGCAGCTTATCTAGCGGGGGTAACACCGGGGAGCTGTTTTTT. Amino acids: CASSLSSGGNTGELFF.

The V gene is TRBV4-3, the J gene TRBJ2-4; maybe TRBD1 (6 bases). This CDR3 is 19 amino acids long. In germline, CDR1 is LGHNA, CDR2 YSLEER. V was cut by 1 base and J by 0 bases, with 19 bases left in between. CDR3 sequence reads: CASSQALTGDLLAKNIQYF. CDR3 DNA: TGCGCCAGCAGCCAAGCTTTGACAGGTGATCTCCTAGCCAAAAACATTCAGTACTTC.

This chain links TRBV6-1 with TRBJ2-2, with TRBD2 as a possible D gene (6 bases). V lost 8 bases and J lost 11, with 18 bases in between. This CDR3 region has 13 residues. Germline V gene lookup returns CDR1 MNHNS and CDR2 SASEGT. The CDR3 nucleotides are TGTGCCAGCCTATTACTGGGGGGTATAGAGCTGTTTTTT. Residues: CASLLLGGIELFF.

The chain carries TRBV5-1 and TRBJ2-2; possibly TRBD1 for D (5 bases). CDR3 length: 17 residues. Germline lookup yields CDR1 SGHRS and CDR2 YFSETQ. With 6 bases removed from V and 2 bases from J, the gap between germline ends came to 20 bases. CDR3 DNA: TGCGCCAGCACAGATCAGGGCCCCAGAACTAACACCGGGGAGCTGTTTTTT. Translation gives CASTDQGPRTNTGELFF.

Only a few counts were recorded for this clone. The J gene is TRBJ1-4, the V gene TRBV25-1; TRBD1 might be the D (5 bases). Trimming cost V 4 bases and J 4 bases, with 13 bases left between them. Looked up from germline, CDR1 is MGHDK and CDR2 is SYGVNS. The CDR3 spans 15 residues. The CDR3 here is CASSGYKGLNEKLFF. The CDR3 DNA reads TGTGCCAGCAGTGGGTATAAGGGGCTTAATGAAAAACTGTTTTTT.

The chain joins TRBV7-3 to TRBJ1-2; 7 nucleotides line up with TRBD1. Trimming removed 5 bases from V and 1 base from J; junction bases left unmatched: 1. Germline V gives CDR1 SGHTA, CDR2 FQGTGA. This CDR3 is built from 13 residues. CDR3 amino acids: CASSQGGNYGYTF. The DNA for the CDR3 is TGTGCCAGCAGCCAGGGGGGTAACTATGGCTACACCTTC. Filled out from reference TRBV7-3 and TRBJ1-2, the complete variable domain reads GAGVSQTPSNKVTEKGKYVELRCDPISGHTALYWYRQSLGQGPEFLIYFQGTGAADDSGLPNDRFFAVRPEGSVSTLKIQRTERGDSAVYLCASSQGGNYGYTFGSGTRLTVV.